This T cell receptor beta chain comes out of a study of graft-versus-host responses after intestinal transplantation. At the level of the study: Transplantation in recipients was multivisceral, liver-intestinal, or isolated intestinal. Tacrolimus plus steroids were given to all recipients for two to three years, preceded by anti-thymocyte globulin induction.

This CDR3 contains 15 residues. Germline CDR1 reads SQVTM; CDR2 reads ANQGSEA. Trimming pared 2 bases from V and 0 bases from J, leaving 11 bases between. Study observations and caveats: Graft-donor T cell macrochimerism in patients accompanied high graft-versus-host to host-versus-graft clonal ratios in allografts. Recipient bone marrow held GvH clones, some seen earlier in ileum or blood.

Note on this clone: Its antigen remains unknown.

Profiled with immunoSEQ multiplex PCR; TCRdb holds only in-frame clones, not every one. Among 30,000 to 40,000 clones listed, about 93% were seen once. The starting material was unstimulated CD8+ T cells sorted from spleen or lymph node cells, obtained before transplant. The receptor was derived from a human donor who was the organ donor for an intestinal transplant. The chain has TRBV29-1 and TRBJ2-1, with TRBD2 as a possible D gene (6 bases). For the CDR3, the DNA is TGCAGCGTTGAATCCTTAGCGGACTCCTACAATGAGCAGTTCTTC. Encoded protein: CSVESLADSYNEQFF.